This is a list of T cell receptor beta chains from one sample in a study of T-cell reconstitution after alpha-beta-depleted transplantation in children. Each CDR3 protein gets one entry after TCRdb re-called the PCR reads with MiXCR. The sample records approximately 400,000 distinct CDR3 sequences, about 11% being singletons. This specimen consisted of PBMCs from the stem cell graft donor, obtained from the stem cell graft. These receptor sequences come from a human donor who donated a stem cell graft to a child with acute myeloid leukemia. CDR3s include the opening cysteine and the closing phenylalanine or tryptophan. D genes are given only for firm matches. Clone sizes are given selectively: once, few, many, or a class where the clone is expanded.

cdr3_length	j_call	v_call	clone_size	d_call	cdr3_nt	cdr3_aa
13	TRBJ2-3	TRBV5-1	-	-	TGCGCCAGCAGCTTGTCGGGGAGGGATACGCAGTATTTT	CASSLSGRDTQYF
15	TRBJ1-1	TRBV20-1	few	TRBD1	TGCAGTGCTAGCGGAAACAGGGGCCGGAGCACTGAAGCTTTCTTT	CSASGNRGRSTEAFF
13	TRBJ2-1	TRBV5-1	-	TRBD2	TGCGCCAGCAGCTCCGGGGGGGGCAATGAGCAGTTCTTC	CASSSGGGNEQFF
13	TRBJ2-7	TRBV12-3/TRBV12-4	-	-	TGTGCCAGCAGTTCGGGCAGTCCCTACGAGCAGTACTTC	CASSSGSPYEQYF
11	TRBJ2-3	TRBV20-1	few	-	TGCAGTGCCCAAATACTAAATACGCAGTATTTT	CSAQILNTQYF
12	TRBJ2-1	TRBV10-3	many	-	TGTGCCATCAGTAAAAGCGGCAATGAGCAGTTCTTC	CAISKSGNEQFF
16	TRBJ2-2	TRBV7-3	many	-	TGTGCCAGCAGCTTGATTAATGGGGCCGCCCTAGGGGAGCTGTTTTTT	CASSLINGAALGELFF
14	TRBJ2-3	TRBV12-3/TRBV12-4	many	-	TGTGCCAGCAGCTGGACTGCTAGCACAGATACGCAGTATTTT	CASSWTASTDTQYF
12	TRBJ2-5	TRBV2	-	-	TGTGCCAGCAGTGAAGGCGTGGAGACCCAGTACTTC	CASSEGVETQYF
15	TRBJ2-7	TRBV5-6	many	TRBD1	TGTGCCAGCAGCTTAGGCTGGACAGGGGAAGGCGAGCAGTACTTC	CASSLGWTGEGEQYF
15	TRBJ2-1	TRBV12-3/TRBV12-4	few	TRBD1	TGTGCCAGCAGGCTCGACAGGGATGGGAACGGTGAGCAGTTCTTC	CASRLDRDGNGEQFF
17	TRBJ2-1	TRBV25-1	few	TRBD1	TGTGCCAGCAGTGGATCCCCGGGACAGGGGGTGACCGCTGAGCAGTTCTTC	CASSGSPGQGVTAEQFF
16	TRBJ2-3	TRBV11-2	-	TRBD1	TGTGCCAGCAGCCCAAACACAGGGGGGCGTACAGATACGCAGTATTTT	CASSPNTGGRTDTQYF
16	TRBJ2-3	TRBV18	-	-	TGTGCCAGCTCACCATCGGCAGGGGTTAGTGCAGATACGCAGTATTTT	CASSPSAGVSADTQYF
14	TRBJ2-1	TRBV20-1	few	TRBD2	TGCAGTGCTAGAGTCCACGGGACTAGTGGCGAGCAGTTCTTC	CSARVHGTSGEQFF
12	TRBJ2-3	TRBV27	few	-	TGTGCCAGCATGAAGGGCACAGATACGCAGTATTTT	CASMKGTDTQYF